Given below is one T cell receptor beta chain in context. The entry originates in a study of T cells in tumors after PD-1 blockade. Clones were sequenced by immunoSEQ multiplex PCR, and TCRdb holds only the in-frame ones, with some missing. The sample comprises nearly 25,000 clones, 65% to 85% of which are singletons, and around 12% rests with the top ten. The CDR3 is 17 residues long. The germline V gene encodes CDR1 LNHDA and CDR2 SQIVND (reference sequence). V lost 4 bases and J 0 bases, leaving 16 bases between the germline ends. Genomic DNA template from tumor biopsies or peripheral blood, about 616 ng to 6,500 ng input.

Source: PBMCs, taken after anti-PD-1 treatment. The sequence derives from a human donor with basal cell carcinoma. V and J are TRBV19 and TRBJ2-1, with a tentative D call TRBD1 (5 bases). Here the CDR3 reads CASSTIRASRSYNEQFF. The CDR3 bases are TGTGCCAGTAGTACGATCAGGGCTTCTCGCTCCTACAATGAGCAGTTCTTC.